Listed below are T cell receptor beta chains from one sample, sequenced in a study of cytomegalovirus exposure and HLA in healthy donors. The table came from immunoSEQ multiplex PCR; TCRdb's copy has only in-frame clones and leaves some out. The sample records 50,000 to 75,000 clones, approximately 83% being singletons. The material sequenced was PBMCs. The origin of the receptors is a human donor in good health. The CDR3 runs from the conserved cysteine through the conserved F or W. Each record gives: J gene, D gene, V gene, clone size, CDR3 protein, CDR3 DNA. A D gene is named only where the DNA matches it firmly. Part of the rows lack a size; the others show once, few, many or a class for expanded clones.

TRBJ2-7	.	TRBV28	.	CASSSSGPRQGRNEQYF	TGTGCCAGCAGTTCATCGGGCCCTAGGCAGGGGAGAAACGAGCAGTACTTC
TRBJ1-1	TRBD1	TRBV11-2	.	CASSVRDREAFF	TGTGCCAGCAGCGTCCGGGACAGAGAAGCTTTCTTT
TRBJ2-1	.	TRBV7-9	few	CASSLASELDEQFF	TGTGCCAGCAGCTTAGCGTCTGAGCTCGATGAGCAGTTCTTC
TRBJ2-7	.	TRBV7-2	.	CASSTLPAYEQYF	TGTGCCAGCAGCACCTTACCAGCCTACGAGCAGTACTTC
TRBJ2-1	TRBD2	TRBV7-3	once	CASSSGLASDYYNEQFF	TGTGCCAGCAGCTCAGGACTAGCTTCGGACTACTACAATGAGCAGTTCTTC
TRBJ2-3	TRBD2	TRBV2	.	CASKLLAGNTDTQYF	TGTGCCAGCAAGTTACTAGCGGGTAACACAGATACGCAGTATTTT
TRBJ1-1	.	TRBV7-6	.	CASSLVYGGTEAFF	TGTGCCAGCAGCTTAGTATATGGGGGGACTGAAGCTTTCTTT
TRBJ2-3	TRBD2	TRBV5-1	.	CASSLTGTSGNTDTQYF	TGCGCCAGCAGCTTGACCGGGACTAGCGGGAACACAGATACGCAGTATTTT
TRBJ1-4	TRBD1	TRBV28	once	CASSSQTGGLGGELFF	TGTGCCAGCAGTTCCCAGACAGGGGGCCTGGGAGGTGAACTGTTTTTT
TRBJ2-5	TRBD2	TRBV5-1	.	CASSLAGLAGLQETQYF	TGCGCCAGCAGCTTGGCCGGACTAGCGGGCCTCCAAGAGACCCAGTACTTC
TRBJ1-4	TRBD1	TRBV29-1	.	CSVGPDRSNEKLFF	TGCAGCGTTGGCCCGGACAGGTCTAATGAAAAACTGTTTTTT
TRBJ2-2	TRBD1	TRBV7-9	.	CSSSLGQGAVTGELFF	TGTTCCAGCAGCTTGGGCCAGGGGGCTGTCACCGGGGAGCTGTTTTTT
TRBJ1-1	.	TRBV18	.	CASSLEGTEAFF	TGTGCCAGCTCCCTGGAGGGGACTGAAGCTTTCTTT
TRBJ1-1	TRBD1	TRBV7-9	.	CASSNQDIRGMNTEAFF	TGTGCCAGCAGCAATCAGGACATCAGGGGGATGAACACTGAAGCTTTCTTT
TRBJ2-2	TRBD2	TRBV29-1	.	CSVASGSGTGELFF	TGCAGCGTTGCCAGCGGGAGCGGAACCGGGGAGCTGTTTTTT